These T cell receptor beta chains were read from a single sample in a study of blood T cells in healthy people across ages. TCRdb re-called the 5' RACE reads through MiXCR, storing one row per CDR3 protein. The table records some 1.7 million distinct CDR3 sequences, roughly 27% of them present only once. The specimen sequenced was blood. The receptors here all came from a woman under 40 in good health. CDR3s include the opening cysteine and the closing phenylalanine or tryptophan. Fields, in order: clone size, D gene, J gene, V gene, CDR3 DNA, CDR3 protein. A D gene is named only where the DNA matches it firmly. Rows give clone size only sometimes, using once, few, many, or a class for an expanded clone.

>-|TRBD2|TRBJ2-5|TRBV9
TGTGCCAGCAGCGACGGGACTAGCACTGAGACCCAGTACTTC
CASSDGTSTETQYF
>-|-|TRBJ2-3|TRBV9
TGTGCCAGCAGGGCTGGGTCCGGCACAGATACGCAGTATTTT
CASRAGSGTDTQYF
>few|-|TRBJ1-2|TRBV5-5
TGTGCCAGCAGCCGGGGGTACTTCGATGGCTACACCTTC
CASSRGYFDGYTF
>once|TRBD1|TRBJ2-7|TRBV6-1
TGTGCCAGCAGTGCGGACAGGGGGCGGTTTGGCGAGCAGTACTTC
CASSADRGRFGEQYF
>few|-|TRBJ1-5|TRBV7-2
TGTGCCAGCAGCTTAAAGGCAAACCAGCCCCAGCATTTT
CASSLKANQPQHF
>few|TRBD1|TRBJ2-3|TRBV5-6
TGTGCCAGCGGGGACAGTAAGGCAATAGGCGCAGATACGCAGTATTTT
CASGDSKAIGADTQYF
>-|TRBD2|TRBJ2-1|TRBV4-3
TGCGCCAGCAGTGGGCTGACGGGAGGGAACAATGAGCAGTTCTTC
CASSGLTGGNNEQFF
>many|-|TRBJ2-6|TRBV29-1
TGCAGCGTTGTCGGATACTCTGGGGCCAACGTCCTGACTTTC
CSVVGYSGANVLTF
>few|-|TRBJ2-1|TRBV10-2
TGCGCCAGCAGTGAGGCAGGGGCTTACGACAATGAGCAGTTCTTC
CASSEAGAYDNEQFF
>-|TRBD2|TRBJ2-7|TRBV7-8
TGTACCAGCAGCCCAGGGACTAGCGGGGGGTACTCCTACGAGCAGTACTTC
CTSSPGTSGGYSYEQYF
>few|-|TRBJ2-5|TRBV7-7
TGTGCCAGCAGCTTAGCGGTCTTCGTTGGACAAGGGGAGACCCAGTACTTC
CASSLAVFVGQGETQYF
>few|TRBD2|TRBJ2-3|TRBV7-6
TGTGCCAGCAGCCCTGGACTAGCGGGGGGCTCGAGCACAGATACGCAGTATTTT
CASSPGLAGGSSTDTQYF
>many|-|TRBJ2-5|TRBV29-1
TGCAGCGTCACCGCAGGGATAGACGAGACCCAGTACTTC
CSVTAGIDETQYF
>-|-|TRBJ2-7|TRBV24-1
TGTGCCATCGGAGGGGGACTGAAATACGAGCAGTACTTC
CAIGGGLKYEQYF
>many|-|TRBJ2-7|TRBV5-1
TGCGCCAGCAGCTTGGAGTGGTGGCTGGGAAGGGGCTACGAGCAGTACTTC
CASSLEWWLGRGYEQYF
>many|TRBD2|TRBJ2-7|TRBV2
TGTGCCAGCAGCCTCCTGACTAGCGTCAACGAGCAGTACTTC
CASSLLTSVNEQYF